The sequence of this T cell receptor (beta chain) was determined in a study of immune heterogeneity within non-small cell lung tumors. Study results and limitations: Different tumor locations in one patient shared dominant CDR3 beta clonotypes yet harbored unique high-frequency clones.

Amplification of the TCR beta CDR3 was achieved through multiplex PCR with 32 V and 13 J primers. TCRdb processed the multiplex PCR reads anew with MiXCR; each CDR3 protein has one entry. The repertoire consists of 4,000 to 4,500 distinct CDR3 sequences, with about 24% occurring once and the leading ten covering around a tenth. The CDR3 runs to 14 residues. The V and J ends lost 6 bases and 0 bases respectively, with 12 bases between them. Each sample used about 0.55 ug of genomic DNA from bulk tumor tissue. During surgery, several far-apart biopsies were obtained from every primary tumor. Patients had untreated, newly diagnosed non-small cell lung cancer and underwent curative surgery. This clonotype is deemed medium-sized. Antigen specificity is unknown.

The J gene is TRBJ2-7, the V gene TRBV12-3 or TRBV12-4; D is unresolved. This clonotype originated in a man in his forties or fifties with non-small cell lung cancer. The sequenced sample consisted of lung tumor tissue. CDR3 region: CASRFGPHSYEQYF. For the CDR3, the DNA is TGTGCCAGCAGATTCGGGCCTCACTCCTACGAGCAGTACTTC.